This T cell receptor beta chain came from a study of shared clonotypes between healthy human individuals (TCRdb year 2020). With regard to the full study: The cohort included three men and a couple of women between 18 and 49 years of age. To estimate repertoire size and how much clonotype sharing occurs between individuals, the study deeply sequenced the blood TCR repertoires of five or six healthy adults. Leukapheresis yielded between about 0.85 and 9 billion PBMCs per donor. To increase sequencing depth and limit assay-specific biases, TCR repertoire library preparation and sequencing were carried out by different laboratories using diverse techniques. Results and caveats for the whole study, not just this receptor: The small number of donors limited the genetic and exposure-history diversity represented. Pairwise subsampling led to the expectation that sequencing depth would affect the degree of clonotype sharing among donors. Only blood was sampled, and tissue TCR repertoires likely differ from those in blood.

This clone has at least ten counts. Its antigen is currently not known. No qualities accompany the bases; no much larger clone lies one base away. The donors were healthy, HIV-negative adults with no recently reported acute infections or vaccinations. Only Caucasian adults living in Nashville, Tennessee, USA were represented among the donors. In the unsorted samples, some 94 million PBMCs were counted, and genomic DNA was extracted using the QIAamp DNA Blood Mini kit. Blood was collected by leukapheresis, and PBMCs were isolated by Ficoll-Histopaque density gradient centrifugation and then cryopreserved in liquid nitrogen vapor phase. From a lookup of the germline V gene (reference sequence), CDR1 and CDR2 are DFQATT and SNEGSKA. From the cysteine up to the phenylalanine, the CDR3 has a length of 8 residues. CDR3 DNA is the only sequence kept; it has 24 bases, read in frame from the first base. The V end loses 5 bases and the J end loses 11 bases, and a stretch of 7 bases separates them.

Using the deep immunoSEQ assay, TCR CDR3 regions were amplified from genomic DNA by multiplex PCR. For each cell subset, the extracted genomic DNA was distributed evenly across all wells of several immunoSEQ 96-well plates, and each plate served as one replicate. For unsorted PBMC, roughly 0.3 ug of genomic DNA, equivalent to around 30,000 T cell genomes, went into each replicate PCR. Ten immunoSEQ deep assay plates were used to sequence the unsorted PBMC genomic DNA. Purified libraries were measured with a Qubit 3.0 fluorometer, size-checked on a Bioanalyzer 2100, and measured again with the KAPA Library Quantification kit. Every immunoSEQ 96-well plate was sequenced on a separate single-read 150-cycle Illumina NextSeq 550 flow cell. The original methods were these. Because the immunoSEQ output held only junctional sequences and lacked quality scores, the filtering could not match the filtering applied to full-length reads. Sequences were annotated with PyIR, a Python wrapper for IgBLAST v1.9, and V/J genes and CDR3 were assigned using IMGT germline references. Any read was removed if the V/J assignment was weak (E-value above 1e-6), the CDR3 was missing, or the read contained stop codons, out-of-frame junctions, or ambiguous translated residues. V3J clonotypes were defined as sequences sharing the same inferred V gene, J gene, and CDR3 amino acid sequence. Percentage overlap between repertoires was calculated by dividing the number of shared unique clonotypes by the size of the smaller repertoire. Repertoire richness was assessed with RTK rarefaction, the Chao1 estimator, and Recon v2.1 estimates of unobserved clonotypes. In TCRdb, the immuneACCESS table is reduced to in-frame sequences with V and J assigned. These tables do not hold every clone; where another copy was compared, an unresolved V gene accounts for under half, and the others remain unexplained. V, J and clone size are those of that table, while D and trimming were read from the DNA. Recorded for this sample are 97,000 or so clones; roughly 50% of them occurred a single time. Together, the top ten hold roughly 15% of the sample.

This sequence was found in a woman aged 35 to 49 in good health. Some clones in this sample may be carry-over from other donors' samples. The V and J genes are TRBV20-1 and TRBJ2-7; perhaps TRBD1 is the D gene, with 5 bases matching. Specimen: PBMCs. In nucleotides, the sequence is TGCAGTGCTCCCAGGGAGTACTTC. Protein translation: CSAPREYF.